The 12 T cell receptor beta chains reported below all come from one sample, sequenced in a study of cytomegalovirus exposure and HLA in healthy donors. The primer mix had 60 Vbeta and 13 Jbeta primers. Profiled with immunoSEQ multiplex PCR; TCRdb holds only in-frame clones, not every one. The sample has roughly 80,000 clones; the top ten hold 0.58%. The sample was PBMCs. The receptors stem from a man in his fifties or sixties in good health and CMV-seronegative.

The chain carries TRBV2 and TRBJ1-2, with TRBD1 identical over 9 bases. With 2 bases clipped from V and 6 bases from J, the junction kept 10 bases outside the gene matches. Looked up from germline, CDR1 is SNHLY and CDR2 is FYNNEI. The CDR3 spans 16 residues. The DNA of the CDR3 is TGTGCCAGCAGTGAAAGAAGATACAGGGGGCAGGATGGCTACACCTTC. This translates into CASSERRYRGQDGYTF.

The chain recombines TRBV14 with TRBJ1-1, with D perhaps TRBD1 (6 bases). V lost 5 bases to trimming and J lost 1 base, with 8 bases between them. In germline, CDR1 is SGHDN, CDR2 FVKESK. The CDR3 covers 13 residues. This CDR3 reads CASSADRNTEAFF. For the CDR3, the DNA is TGTGCCAGCAGCGCGGACAGGAACACTGAAGCTTTCTTT.

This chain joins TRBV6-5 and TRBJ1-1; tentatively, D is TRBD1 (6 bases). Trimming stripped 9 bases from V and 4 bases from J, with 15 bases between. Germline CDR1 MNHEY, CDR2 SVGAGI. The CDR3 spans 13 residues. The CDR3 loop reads CARRRGGPTEAFF. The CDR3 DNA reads TGTGCCAGGAGAAGGGGGGGGCCCACTGAAGCTTTCTTT.

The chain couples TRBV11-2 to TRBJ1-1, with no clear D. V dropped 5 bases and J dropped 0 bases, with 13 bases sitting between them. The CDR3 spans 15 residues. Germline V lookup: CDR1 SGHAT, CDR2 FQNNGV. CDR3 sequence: CASSLKLNMNTEAFF. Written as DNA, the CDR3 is TGTGCCAGCAGCCTGAAGTTAAACATGAACACTGAAGCTTTCTTT.

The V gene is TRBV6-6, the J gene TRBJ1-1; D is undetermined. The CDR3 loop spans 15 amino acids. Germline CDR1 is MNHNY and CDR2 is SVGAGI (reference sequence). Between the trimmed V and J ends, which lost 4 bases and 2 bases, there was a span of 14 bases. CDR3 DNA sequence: TGTGCCAGCAGTTCACGGACCCGGGAAAACACTGAAGCTTTCTTT. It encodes CASSSRTRENTEAFF.

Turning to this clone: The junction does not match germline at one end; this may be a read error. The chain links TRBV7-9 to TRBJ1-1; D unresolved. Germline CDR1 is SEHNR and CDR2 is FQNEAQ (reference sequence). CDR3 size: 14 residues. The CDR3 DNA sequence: TGTGCCAGCAGCTTAGCGCGGATTAACACTGAAGCTCTCTTT. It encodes CASSLARINTEALF.

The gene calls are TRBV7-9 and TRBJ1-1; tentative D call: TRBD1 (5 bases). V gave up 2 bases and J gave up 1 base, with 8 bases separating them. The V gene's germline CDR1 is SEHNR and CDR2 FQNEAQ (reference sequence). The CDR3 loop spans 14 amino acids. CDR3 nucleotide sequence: TGTGCCAGCAGCTTACGGCAGGGGAACACTGAAGCTTTCTTT. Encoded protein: CASSLRQGNTEAFF.

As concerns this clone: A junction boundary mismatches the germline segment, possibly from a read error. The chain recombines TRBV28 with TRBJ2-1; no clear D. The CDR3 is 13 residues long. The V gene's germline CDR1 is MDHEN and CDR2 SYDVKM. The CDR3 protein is CASSSLVPPERFF. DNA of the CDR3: TGTGCCAGCAGTTCCCTGGTTCCCCCCGAGCGGTTCTTC. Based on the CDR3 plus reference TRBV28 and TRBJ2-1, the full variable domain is DVKVTQSSRYLVKRTGEKVFLECVQDMDHENMFWYRQDPGLGLRLIYFSYDVKMKEKGDIPEGYSVSREKKERFSLILESASTNQTSMYLCASSSLVPPERFFGPGTRLTVL.

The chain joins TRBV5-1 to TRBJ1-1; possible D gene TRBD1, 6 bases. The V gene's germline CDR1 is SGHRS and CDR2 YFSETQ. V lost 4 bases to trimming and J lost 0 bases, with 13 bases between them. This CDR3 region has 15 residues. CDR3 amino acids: CASSVWDIVNTEAFF. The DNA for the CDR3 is TGCGCCAGCAGCGTGTGGGACATAGTGAACACTGAAGCTTTCTTT.

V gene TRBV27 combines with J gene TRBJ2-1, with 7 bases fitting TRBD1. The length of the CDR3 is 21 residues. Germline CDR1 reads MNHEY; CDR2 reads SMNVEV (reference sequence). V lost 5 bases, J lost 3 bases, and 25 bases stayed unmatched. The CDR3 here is CASSPYPSSRDSDYSYNEQFF. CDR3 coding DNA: TGTGCCAGCAGTCCGTACCCTTCCTCCCGGGACAGCGATTATAGCTACAATGAGCAGTTCTTC.

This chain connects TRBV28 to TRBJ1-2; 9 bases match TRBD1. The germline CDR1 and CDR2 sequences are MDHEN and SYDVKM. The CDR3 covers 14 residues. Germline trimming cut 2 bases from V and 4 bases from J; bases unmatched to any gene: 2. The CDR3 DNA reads TGTGCCAGCAGTTTACAGACAGGGGGCTATGGCTACACCTTC. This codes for CASSLQTGGYGYTF.

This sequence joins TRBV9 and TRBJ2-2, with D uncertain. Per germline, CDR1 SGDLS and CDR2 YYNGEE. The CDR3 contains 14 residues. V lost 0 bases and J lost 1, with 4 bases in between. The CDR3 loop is CASSVAQNTGELFF. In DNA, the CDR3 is TGTGCCAGCAGCGTAGCCCAGAACACCGGGGAGCTGTTTTTT.